The clone carrying this TCR beta chain is termed medium-sized (0.01 to 0.1%). CDR1 and CDR2 from the germline V gene are MNHNS and SASEGT. Trimming pared 1 base from V and 6 bases from J, leaving 13 bases between. The CDR3 is made up of 16 amino acids. The table came from immunoSEQ multiplex PCR; TCRdb's copy has only in-frame clones and leaves some out. The sample has under 60,000 clones, roughly 90% seen once. This sample is part of a study of blood T cell repertoires in COVID-19. Sequencing input: peripheral blood. This receptor was obtained from a woman aged 80 or over with acute or convalescent COVID-19. The gene calls are TRBV6-1 and TRBJ1-6; D is unresolved. This CDR3 is CASSEGAGRSNSPLHF. In DNA form, the CDR3 reads TGTGCCAGCAGTGAAGGGGCCGGGAGGAGTAATTCACCCCTCCACTTT.